A single sample gave rise to the 2 T cell receptor beta chains below, sequenced in a study of identical twins. One entry per CDR3 protein results from TCRdb running MiXCR on the 5' RACE reads. The sample records approximately 500,000 distinct CDR3 sequences, about 15% being singletons. The sample was also linked to a second study, of yellow fever vaccine responses in identical twins.

The sequenced sample consisted of CD4+ T cells sorted from blood. These receptors all come from a woman aged 18-30 years in good health.

J is TRBJ1-2 and V is TRBV5-1; 11 positions agree with TRBD1. Germline trimming cut 0 bases from V and 5 bases from J; bases unmatched to any gene: 6. CDR1 and CDR2 (germline): SGHRS, YFSETQ. CDR3 length equals 16 residues. As DNA, the CDR3 is TGCGCCAGCAGCTTGGAGCGGACAGGGGGCGGGTATGGCTACACCTTC. Amino acids: CASSLERTGGGYGYTF. Based on the CDR3 plus reference TRBV5-1 and TRBJ1-2, the full variable domain is KAGVTQTPRYLIKTRGQQVTLSCSPISGHRSVSWYQQTPGQGLQFLFEYFSETQRNKGNFPGRFSGRQFSNSRSEMNVSTLELGDSALYLCASSLERTGGGYGYTFGSGTRLTVV.

This clonotype turned up a few times. This rearrangement joins TRBV14 to TRBJ2-1, with TRBD2 matching 13 bases. CDR1 SGHDN and CDR2 FVKESK come from the germline V gene. The CDR3 length is 20 residues. J lost 5 bases, V lost 5 bases, and 18 bases had no gene match. The CDR3 coding sequence is TGTGCCAGCAGCTTCGGACTAGCGGGAGAGGGGGGCGGCCTCAACAATGAGCAGTTCTTC. Protein sequence: CASSFGLAGEGGGLNNEQFF.